The source of this T cell receptor beta chain is a study of blood T cell repertoires in COVID-19. Here immunoSEQ multiplex PCR was the method, and the copy in TCRdb shows in-frame clones only, minus some. The sample includes 310,000 or so clones, roughly 87% of them seen just once. The V gene end was trimmed by 3 bases and the J gene end by 6 bases; junction bases not matched to a gene: 5. There are 14 residues in the CDR3. Germline loops: CDR1 LGHDT, CDR2 YNNKEL (reference sequence). The source of this sequence is a man aged 30-40 years with COVID-19, enrolled during active disease. The V and J genes are TRBV3-1 (or the pseudogene TRBV3-2) and TRBJ1-2, with 9 bases identical to TRBD1. Sample: peripheral blood. CDR3 in amino acids: CASSQGQGTNGYTF. The CDR3 DNA reads as TGTGCCAGCAGCCAGGGACAGGGAACAAATGGCTACACCTTC.